This is a list of T cell receptor beta chains from one sample in a study of beta chain features in type 1 diabetes. Here immunoSEQ multiplex PCR was the method, and the copy in TCRdb shows in-frame clones only, minus some. The table lists around 180,000 clones, less than 9.5% of them singletons. Sequences were obtained from central memory CD4+ T cells from blood. Receptors originate from a woman between 40 and 50 years old with type 1 diabetes. Each CDR3 is given with its conserved first and last residue. A D gene is named only where the DNA matches it firmly. Clone size is stated in some rows and not others, as once, few, many or a class when expanded.

d_call cdr3_length clone_size j_call v_call cdr3_nt cdr3_aa
. 12 . TRBJ2-7 TRBV29-1 TGCAGCGTGGGGGCCCTCGGGTACGAGCAGTACTTC CSVGALGYEQYF
. 15 . TRBJ2-5 TRBV9 TGTGCCAGCAGCGTAGGGACGGCGGGGAGGGAGACCCAGTACTTC CASSVGTAGRETQYF
. 14 . TRBJ1-6 TRBV5-4 TGTGCCAGCAGCTTGGGACAAAAGAATTCACCCCTCCACTTT CASSLGQKNSPLHF
. 15 many TRBJ1-4 TRBV6-6 TGTGCCAGCAGTTTTCCAGTCGTTCCAGTAGAAAAACTGTTTTTT CASSFPVVPVEKLFF
TRBD2 14 few TRBJ2-5 TRBV28 TGTGCCAGCAGCCCCCCGGGGGGGGCACAGACCCAGTACTTC CASSPPGGAQTQYF
TRBD1 14 few TRBJ1-5 TRBV7-2 TGTGCCAGCAGCGCCCGGACAGGTAGACAGCCCCAGCATTTT CASSARTGRQPQHF
. 14 few TRBJ1-6 TRBV7-9 TGTGCCAGCAGCTTACAGGTCTCGAATTCACCCCTCCACTTT CASSLQVSNSPLHF
. 13 many TRBJ2-5 TRBV18 TGTGCCAGCTCGTCCGTCGGTCAAGAGACCCAGTACTTC CASSSVGQETQYF
. 11 few TRBJ1-1 TRBV4-3 TGCGCCAGCAGTTTGAGTCCTGAAGCTTTCTTT CASSLSPEAFF
. 14 few TRBJ1-3 TRBV7-9 TGTGCCAGCAGCACCCTACAGGGAGGAAACACCATATATTTT CASSTLQGGNTIYF
TRBD1 13 . TRBJ2-1 TRBV14 TGTGCCAGCAGCCAGCAACAGGGGTATGAGCAGTTCTTC CASSQQQGYEQFF
. 14 . TRBJ1-2 TRBV7-9 TGTGCCAGCAGCTTAGACACAACAAACTATGGCTACACCTTC CASSLDTTNYGYTF
. 14 few TRBJ1-6 TRBV28 TGTGCCAGCAGTTTCCGGGGGGAATGGTCACCCCTCCACTTT CASSFRGEWSPLHF
TRBD2 14 . TRBJ2-7 TRBV7-3 TGTGCCAGCAGTCCCCTAGCGGGGGCCTACGAGCAGTACTTC CASSPLAGAYEQYF
TRBD2 16 . TRBJ2-1 TRBV5-4 TGTGCCAGCATCATCGGGGGGGGGACTAACTACAATGAGCAGTTCTTC CASIIGGGTNYNEQFF
. 13 . TRBJ1-1 TRBV29-1 TGCAGCGTTGAGGGATCCGGGGGGGAGGAAGCTTTCTTT CSVEGSGGEEAFF
TRBD1 16 few TRBJ1-5 TRBV27 TGTGCCAGCAGTCCGGAGCGCGGCAGGGGGTATCAGCCCCAGCATTTT CASSPERGRGYQPQHF
. 12 few TRBJ1-1 TRBV18 TGTGCCAGCTCGCTACGGGTCACTGAAGCTTTCTTT CASSLRVTEAFF
. 14 few TRBJ1-4 TRBV7-2 TGTGCCAGCAGCTTACAGGGGAGTAATGAAAAACTGTTTTTT CASSLQGSNEKLFF
. 14 few TRBJ1-1 TRBV5-1 TGCGCCAGCAGCTTGTCAGGGCTACACACTGAAGCTTTCTTT CASSLSGLHTEAFF
TRBD2 15 few TRBJ2-1 TRBV9 TGTGCCAGCAGCGTAGGAAGGGAGGGCTACAATGAGCAGTTCTTC CASSVGREGYNEQFF
. 15 . TRBJ1-4 TRBV30 TGTGCCTGGAGGAAGGGGGAAGCGTCTAATGAAAAACTGTTTTTT CAWRKGEASNEKLFF
. 13 . TRBJ1-1 TRBV18 TGTGCCAGCTCACCGGGGCAGGCTGGTGAAGCTTTCTTT CASSPGQAGEAFF
TRBD2 13 many TRBJ2-1 TRBV7-8 TGTGCCAGCAGCTTACTAGCGGCCAATGAGCAGTTCTTC CASSLLAANEQFF
TRBD2 17 few TRBJ2-3 TRBV7-9 TGTGCCAGCAGCTTAGTCGGGACTAGCGATTCTTCAGATACGCAGTATTTT CASSLVGTSDSSDTQYF
TRBD1 17 . TRBJ2-6 TRBV19 TGTGCCAGTAGTCTCGGACAGGCCCTCTCTGGGGCCAACGTCCTGACTTTC CASSLGQALSGANVLTF
. 15 . TRBJ2-7 TRBV9 TGTGCCAGCAGCGTCCGAGACGGGAGAGCCTACGAGCAGTACTTC CASSVRDGRAYEQYF
. 13 few TRBJ1-1 TRBV6-6 TGTGCCAGCCAAGGCGGGGATCGGACTGAAGCTTTCTTT CASQGGDRTEAFF
. 15 . TRBJ2-7 TRBV9 TGTGCCAGCAGCGTAGATGAGGGCGCGTCCTACGAGCAGTACTTC CASSVDEGASYEQYF
. 13 . TRBJ1-6 TRBV28 TGTGCCAGCAGCCGGCAACAGGGTGGGCCCCTCCACTTT CASSRQQGGPLHF
TRBD2 15 . TRBJ2-1 TRBV27 TGTGCCAGCAGTTTGGATAGCGGGATCTACAATGAGCAGTTCTTC CASSLDSGIYNEQFF
TRBD1 16 . TRBJ2-1 TRBV27 TGTGCCAGCAGTTCCAACCGGGACAGGCTATACAATGAGCAGTTCTTC CASSSNRDRLYNEQFF
TRBD1 14 few TRBJ2-7 TRBV7-6 TGTGCCAGCAGCCAGGGACAGGCGGTGGACGAGCAGTACTTC CASSQGQAVDEQYF
. 13 . TRBJ1-1 TRBV30 TGTGCCTGGGCTTCTGGGACAACAGGTGAAGCTTTCTTT CAWASGTTGEAFF
. 14 few TRBJ2-5 TRBV7-7 TGTGCTAGCAGCCCTACAGGGATCCAAGAGACCCAGTACTTC CASSPTGIQETQYF
TRBD2 15 . TRBJ2-1 TRBV28 TGTGCCAGCAGTTTCGGTCTAGCGGAATACAATGAGCAGTTCTTC CASSFGLAEYNEQFF
. 13 few TRBJ2-7 TRBV30 TGTGCCTGGAGTGTACGGAGGGGCGACGAGCAGTACTTC CAWSVRRGDEQYF